A single sample is the source of the 26 T cell receptor beta chains below, sequenced in a study of technical replicates of blood from several donors. Using immunoSEQ multiplex PCR, the repertoire was profiled, and TCRdb retains in-frame clones only, with some absent. This sample has 65,000 to 95,000 clones, with 98% found just once. The sample consisted of T cells isolated from PBMCs. The receptor source for this set is a human donor in good health.

The V gene is TRBV6-4, the J gene TRBJ1-2; TRBD1 is a possible D gene (5 bases). V was shortened by 6 bases and J by 4 bases, with 18 bases between the two germline ends. The CDR3 totals 15 residues. Germline CDR1 reads MRHNA; CDR2 reads SNTAGT. The CDR3 loop reads CASSRSRGSPYGYTF. The CDR3 nucleotides read TGTGCCAGCAGCCGGTCGCGGGGCTCACCCTATGGCTACACCTTC.

The V and J genes are TRBV18 and TRBJ2-7; no clear D. This CDR3 contains 14 residues. From germline, CDR1 is KGHSH and CDR2 LQKENI. V gave up 3 bases and J gave up 2 bases, with 11 bases separating them. CDR3 sequence (DNA): TGTGCCAGCTCACCGCCCGGCGGCCCCTACGAGCAGTACTTC. It specifies CASSPPGGPYEQYF.

V is TRBV7-9 and J is TRBJ1-2, with TRBD1 matching 9 bases. The CDR3 is made up of 14 amino acids. The junction had 10 bases not matched to a gene; V was cut back by 6 bases and J by 8 bases. Germline CDR1 is SEHNR and CDR2 is FQNEAQ (reference sequence). The chain's CDR3 is CASRNAGDREGYTF. The CDR3 DNA is TGTGCCAGCAGGAACGCGGGGGACAGGGAGGGCTACACCTTC.

The chain combines TRBV19 with TRBJ2-2, with D perhaps TRBD2 (6 bases). The CDR3 sequence is 14 residues long. The V and J ends lost 10 bases and 1 base respectively, with 13 bases between them. Germline lookup yields CDR1 LNHDA and CDR2 SQIVND (reference sequence). CDR3 sequence reads: CATLGRENTGELFF. The DNA of the CDR3 is TGTGCCACCCTGGGGCGGGAGAACACCGGGGAGCTGTTTTTT.

The chain joins TRBV15 to TRBJ2-7, with TRBD1 matching 9 bases. J was trimmed by 3 bases and V by 8 bases; bases with no gene match: 11. The CDR3 has 15 amino acids. CDR1 and CDR2 from the germline V gene are LNHNV and YYDKDF (reference sequence). The CDR3 DNA sequence: TGTGCCACCGGTCCCGGGACAGGGAGGATCTACGAGCAGTACTTC. It codes for CATGPGTGRIYEQYF.

This chain connects TRBV9 to TRBJ2-7, with TRBD2 as a possible D gene (6 bases). V lost 2 bases to trimming and J lost 2 bases, with 14 bases between them. Germline V lookup: CDR1 SGDLS, CDR2 YYNGEE. The CDR3 has 15 residues. CDR3 bases: TGTGCCAGCAGCGTCGGCGGGACCGCCGCCTACGAGCAGTACTTC. Its translation: CASSVGGTAAYEQYF.

The genes are TRBV14 and TRBJ1-3; D is uncertain. This CDR3 has 12 residues. Germline V gives CDR1 SGHDN, CDR2 FVKESK. V was pared by 2 bases and J by 7 bases, with 6 bases between. CDR3 region: CASSQYGNTIYF. CDR3 DNA sequence: TGTGCCAGCAGCCAATACGGGAACACCATATATTTT.

This clone was picked up one time. This chain links TRBV28 with TRBJ2-1, with 7 bases fitting TRBD1. With 6 bases clipped from V and 8 bases from J, the junction kept 10 bases outside the gene matches. Germline values: CDR1 MDHEN, CDR2 SYDVKM. This CDR3 contains 14 residues. The CDR3 DNA reads TGTGCCAGCAGCGAACACGTGAGGGGGCATGAGCAGTTCTTC. It translates to CASSEHVRGHEQFF.

The chain is built from TRBV6-1 and TRBJ1-2; weak D call: TRBD1 (6 bases). V lost 6 bases, J lost 6 bases, and 17 bases lay in between. The germline CDR1 and CDR2 sequences are MNHNS and SASEGT. CDR3 length: 14 residues. CDR3 sequence reads: CASRTPGGPDGYTF. CDR3 DNA sequence: TGTGCCAGCAGGACCCCCGGGGGGCCAGATGGCTACACCTTC.

The rearrangement joins TRBV6-5 to TRBJ1-3; D gene unclear. The germline V and J ends were trimmed by 1 base and 0 bases, with 7 bases remaining between them. The V gene's germline CDR1 is MNHEY and CDR2 SVGAGI. The CDR3 covers 15 residues. The CDR3 sequence is CASSYYGISGNTIYF. The CDR3 region has the DNA TGTGCCAGCAGTTACTATGGCATCTCTGGAAACACCATATATTTT.

This clone showed up just once. The chain joins TRBV4-1 to TRBJ2-7; 7 bases are shared with TRBD2. The CDR3 is made up of 14 amino acids. The V and J ends lost 1 base and 5 bases, in that order; junction bases with no gene match: 5. The germline gives CDR1 MGHRA, CDR2 YSYEKL. Here the CDR3 reads CASSQASGKNEQYF. CDR3 sequence (DNA): TGCGCCAGCAGCCAAGCGAGCGGGAAAAACGAGCAGTACTTC.

The chain couples TRBV2 to TRBJ1-5, with 8 bases identical to TRBD1. This CDR3 is built from 13 residues. Germline loops: CDR1 SNHLY, CDR2 FYNNEI. Trimming removed 6 bases from V and 5 bases from J; junction bases left unmatched: 3. This CDR3 reads CASRDRAYQPQHF. The DNA for the CDR3 is TGTGCCAGCAGGGACAGGGCATATCAGCCCCAGCATTTT.

The chain couples TRBV7-8 to TRBJ1-3; TRBD1 might be the D (5 bases). CDR1 is SGHVS, CDR2 FQNEAQ, per germline. V lost 5 bases and J lost 4, with 12 bases in between. CDR3 length equals 14 residues. DNA of the CDR3: TGTGCCAGCAGCCCAGGCAGGGTGGGAAACACCATATATTTT. Its protein is CASSPGRVGNTIYF.

The genes are TRBV6-6 and TRBJ2-1; 12 nucleotides match TRBD2. The CDR3 is 15 residues long. Germline CDR1 and CDR2: MNHNY and SVGAGI (reference sequence). V lost 7 bases to trimming and J lost 6 bases; unmatched junction nucleotides: 7. CDR3 nucleotide sequence: TGTGCCAGCACCCTACTAGCGGGAGGCTCCAATGAGCAGTTCTTC. Translation: CASTLLAGGSNEQFF.

CDR3 protein: CASSEYRGPEAFF. DNA for the CDR3: TGTGCCAGCAGTGAATACAGGGGCCCTGAAGCTTTCTTT. The chain uses TRBV9 and TRBJ1-1; 7 bases line up with TRBD1. With V trimmed by 5 bases and J by 6 bases, 7 bases remained unmatched. Germline V lookup: CDR1 SGDLS, CDR2 YYNGEE. This CDR3 has 13 residues. Combining the CDR3 with reference TRBV9 and TRBJ1-1 gives the whole variable domain DSGVTQTPKHLITATGQRVTLRCSPRSGDLSVYWYQQSLDQGLQFLIQYYNGEERAKGNILERFSAQQFPDLHSELNLSSLELGDSALYFCASSEYRGPEAFFGQGTRLTVV.

V and J are TRBV18 and TRBJ2-3; D may be TRBD2 (5 bases). Deletions cut 3 bases from V and 1 base from J, with 11 bases between. This CDR3 has 15 amino acids. Per germline, CDR1 KGHSH and CDR2 LQKENI. The CDR3 protein is CASSPMEAGTDTQYF. Written as DNA, the CDR3 is TGTGCCAGCTCACCGATGGAGGCAGGCACAGATACGCAGTATTTT.

The chain links TRBV10-1 to TRBJ2-3, with D possibly TRBD2 on 5 matching bases. V shed 2 bases and J shed 3 bases, with 12 bases lying between them. The CDR3 spans 15 residues. Germline CDR1 and CDR2: WNHNN and SYGVQD (reference sequence). The CDR3 here is CASSEGLAKTDTQYF. The CDR3 region has the DNA TGCGCCAGCAGTGAGGGGCTAGCCAAGACAGATACGCAGTATTTT.

The chain has TRBV7-8 and TRBJ1-5, with 11 bases lining up with TRBD1. CDR1 and CDR2 from the germline V gene are SGHVS and FQNEAQ. V gave up 1 base and J gave up 7 bases; unmatched junction bases: 3. CDR3 size: 15 residues. This CDR3 reads CASSLGTGGRQPQHF. CDR3 nucleotide sequence: TGTGCCAGCAGCTTAGGGACAGGGGGCCGACAGCCCCAGCATTTT.

V usage is TRBV5-4 and J usage is TRBJ2-1, with TRBD2 matching 9 bases. Unmatched junction bases numbered 6, after V lost 0 bases and J lost 8 bases. The CDR3 spans 15 residues. CDR1 SGHNT and CDR2 YYREEE come from the germline V gene (reference sequence). The CDR3 DNA sequence: TGTGCCAGCAGCTTGGGGGGACTAGCTATGGATGAGCAGTTCTTC. As protein: CASSLGGLAMDEQFF.

The chain combines TRBV15 with TRBJ2-2; no reliable D call. With 7 bases removed from V and 14 bases from J, the gap between germline ends came to 14 bases. Germline CDR1 is LNHNV and CDR2 is YYDKDF (reference sequence). The CDR3 runs 11 residues. DNA of the CDR3: TGTGCCACCAAGATAACGGGTACTCTGTTTTTT. Protein sequence: CATKITGTLFF.

V gene TRBV27 combines with J gene TRBJ2-5, with 7 bases lining up with TRBD1. The germline V gene has CDR1 MNHEY and CDR2 SMNVEV (reference sequence). This CDR3 has 15 residues. After removal of 6 bases from V and 5 bases from J, the junction contained 12 bases not matched to a gene. In DNA form, the CDR3 reads TGTGCCAGCAGCCTTAAGAGGGGGCTGGGGGAGACCCAGTACTTC. Translation: CASSLKRGLGETQYF.

J is TRBJ2-7 and V is TRBV5-5, with D perhaps matching TRBD2 (6 bases). With 4 bases removed from V and 3 bases from J, the gap between germline ends came to 14 bases. This CDR3 region has 14 residues. Per the germline V gene, CDR1 is SGHKS and CDR2 is YYEKEE (reference sequence). The CDR3 DNA sequence: TGTGCCAGCAGCGTCGGGACTGGCCTCTACGAGCAGTACTTC. This sequence encodes CASSVGTGLYEQYF.

The chain employs TRBV5-1 and TRBJ2-7; TRBD2 matches 7 bases. The J segment lost 0 bases and the V segment lost 0 bases, leaving 27 bases of the junction unmatched. Germline V gene data show CDR1 as SGHRS and CDR2 as YFSETQ. This CDR3 is built from 23 residues. CDR3 bases: TGCGCCAGCAGCTTGGGGTTCGGACACTTAACCAGCGGGACTTCTTTAATCTCCTACGAGCAGTACTTC. Protein sequence: CASSLGFGHLTSGTSLISYEQYF.

The J gene is TRBJ2-7, the V gene TRBV6-1, with TRBD1 identical over 9 bases. V shed 4 bases, J shed 2 bases, and the junction held 6 bases outside the gene matches. This CDR3 has 15 residues. CDR1 is MNHNS and CDR2 is SASEGT in the germline V gene. CDR3 protein: CASSGEQGAPYEQYF. Here the CDR3 DNA reads TGTGCCAGCAGTGGGGAACAGGGGGCCCCCTACGAGCAGTACTTC.

The chain joins TRBV12-5 to TRBJ2-5; possible D gene TRBD2, 5 bases. V lost 3 bases to trimming and J lost 7 bases, with 6 bases between them. The CDR3 sequence is 11 residues long. Germline CDR1 LGHNT, CDR2 FRNRAP. The CDR3 region is CASGFRGTQYF. In DNA form, the CDR3 reads TGTGCTAGTGGTTTTCGGGGGACCCAGTACTTC.

The V call is TRBV5-8, the J call TRBJ2-7; 8 nucleotides align to TRBD2. CDR1 SGHTS and CDR2 YDEGEE come from the germline V gene. The V gene end was trimmed by 0 bases and the J gene end by 0 bases; junction bases not matched to a gene: 5. CDR3 length equals 16 residues. CDR3 sequence reads: CASSLAGRDNSYEQYF. The CDR3 DNA is TGTGCCAGCAGCTTGGCCGGGAGGGACAACTCCTACGAGCAGTACTTC.